The 30 T cell receptor beta chains presented below share a single source sample, sequenced in a study of T cell responses to AZD1222 COVID-19 vaccine. Using immunoSEQ multiplex PCR, the repertoire was profiled, and TCRdb retains in-frame clones only, with some absent. The sample has about 48,000 clones, about 88% seen once. The starting material was peripheral blood, obtained 28 days after the second AZD1222 dose. The receptors stem from an adult who received the AZD1222 COVID-19 vaccine.

V gene TRBV7-8 combines with J gene TRBJ2-7; no definite D call. CDR3 length: 15 residues. Germline CDR1 reads SGHVS; CDR2 reads FQNEAQ. Deletions cut 5 bases from V and 0 bases from J, with 14 bases between. The CDR3 DNA reads as TGTGCCAGCAGCCCCCTGGCACGGAGCTCCTACGAGCAGTACTTC. Translated, it gives CASSPLARSSYEQYF.

The J gene is TRBJ2-1, the V gene TRBV7-3; D perhaps matches TRBD1 (5 bases). Germline CDR1 SGHTA, CDR2 FQGTGA. Trimming shortened V by 2 bases and J by 3 bases, and 20 bases separated the two germline ends. CDR3 length: 18 amino acids. The CDR3 spells CASSLAYRGFQGYNEQFF. CDR3 DNA sequence: TGTGCCAGCAGCTTAGCCTACCGTGGATTTCAGGGCTACAATGAGCAGTTCTTC.

This clone has only a few counts. This chain links TRBV28 with TRBJ1-3; D is unresolved. Germline CDR1 MDHEN, CDR2 SYDVKM. CDR3 size: 13 residues. Trimming stripped 6 bases from V and 0 bases from J, with 6 bases between. Here the CDR3 DNA reads TGTGCCAGCAGACATCCCTCTGGAAACACCATATATTTT. As protein: CASRHPSGNTIYF.

The chain is built from TRBV7-8 and TRBJ2-7, with TRBD2 matching over 7 bases. This CDR3 comprises 13 residues. The germline V gene encodes CDR1 SGHVS and CDR2 FQNEAQ. With V trimmed by 7 bases and J by 3 bases, 6 bases remained unmatched. CDR3 sequence (DNA): TGTGCCAGCACCCCCGGCGGGGGCTACGAGCAGTACTTC. Translation gives CASTPGGGYEQYF.

This chain connects TRBV25-1 to TRBJ1-2; D gene uncertain. From germline, CDR1 is MGHDK and CDR2 SYGVNS. CDR3 length: 11 residues. Between the trimmed V and J ends, which lost 5 bases and 3 bases, there was a span of 4 bases. The CDR3 loop is CASSSDYGYTF. The CDR3 nucleotides read TGTGCCAGCAGTTCCGACTATGGCTACACCTTC.

This chain uses TRBV5-1 with TRBJ1-6; D is ambiguous. Germline lookup yields CDR1 SGHRS and CDR2 YFSETQ. CDR3 length: 13 amino acids. Trimming removed 4 bases from V and 5 bases from J, with 7 bases in between. The CDR3 region is CASSRNNNSPLHF. The CDR3 DNA reads as TGCGCCAGCAGCCGCAACAATAATTCACCCCTCCACTTT.

This chain joins TRBV2 and TRBJ2-3; 7 bases fit TRBD2. The CDR3 length is 16 residues. Trimming at V came to 5 bases and at J to 0 bases, leaving 8 bases not matched to a gene. Germline V CDR1 and CDR2: SNHLY, FYNNEI. The DNA of the CDR3 is TGTGCCAGCAGTCGGCTAGCGGAACGAAGCACAGATACGCAGTATTTT. Translated, it gives CASSRLAERSTDTQYF.

This chain joins TRBV2 and TRBJ1-2; tentative D call: TRBD1 (6 bases). The CDR3 contains 14 residues. Trimming took off 4 bases at V and 2 bases at J, with 11 bases between the two ends. Germline V gene data show CDR1 as SNHLY and CDR2 as FYNNEI. CDR3 DNA sequence: TGTGCCAGCAGTGTAACAGGGAAAAACTATGGCTACACCTTC. It translates to CASSVTGKNYGYTF.

The V and J genes are TRBV2 and TRBJ2-7; D is perhaps TRBD2 (6 bases). V lost 3 bases and J lost 1, with 10 bases in between. This CDR3 spans 14 amino acids. Germline V lookup: CDR1 SNHLY, CDR2 FYNNEI. CDR3 nucleotide sequence: TGTGCCAGCAGTGAGGCTAGCGTATCCTACGAGCAGTACTTC. Protein sequence: CASSEASVSYEQYF.

The chain is built from TRBV5-4 and TRBJ2-1, with 15 bases aligning to TRBD2. With V trimmed by 6 bases and J by 4 bases, 5 bases remained unmatched. Germline values: CDR1 SGHNT, CDR2 YYREEE (reference sequence). The CDR3 has 16 amino acids. Here the CDR3 reads CASTGLAGGQYNEQFF. CDR3 bases: TGTGCCAGCACCGGACTAGCGGGGGGGCAGTACAATGAGCAGTTCTTC.

The chain carries TRBV18 and TRBJ1-6; 9 nucleotides line up with TRBD1. Trimming at V came to 6 bases and at J to 7 bases, leaving 7 bases not matched to a gene. CDR3 length equals 15 residues. Germline-derived CDR1 and CDR2 are KGHSH and LQKENI. The chain's CDR3 is CASSTGTGFNSPLHF. CDR3 DNA sequence: TGTGCCAGCTCGACCGGGACAGGGTTCAATTCACCCCTCCACTTT.

This rearrangement joins TRBV19 to TRBJ1-1, with unresolved D. This CDR3 spans 14 amino acids. Germline V gene data show CDR1 as LNHDA and CDR2 as SQIVND (reference sequence). Deletions cut 1 base from V and 4 bases from J, with 10 bases between. This CDR3 reads CASSIGLASTEAFF. In DNA form, the CDR3 reads TGTGCCAGTAGTATAGGCCTAGCATCCACTGAAGCTTTCTTT.

This clone was detected a few times. At one of its ends the junction is not consistent with the germline gene, which may arise from a read error. The V call is TRBV29-1, the J call TRBJ1-1; 7 bases fit TRBD1. Germline CDR1 reads SQVTM; CDR2 reads ANQGSEA. The CDR3 is 13 residues long. CDR3 DNA: TGCAGCGTTTCCGGGACAGCGAACCCTGAAGCTTTCTTT. Translation: CSVSGTANPEAFF.

The V gene is TRBV6-5, the J gene TRBJ1-2; D may be TRBD1 (5 bases). The CDR3 is made up of 13 amino acids. V lost 8 bases to trimming and J lost 5 bases, with 15 bases between them. From germline, CDR1 is MNHEY and CDR2 SVGAGI. Here the CDR3 DNA reads TGTGCCAGCGCACCGGGACCTCGTTATGGCTACACCTTC. Amino acids: CASAPGPRYGYTF.

This clone occurred once. This chain connects TRBV10-3 to TRBJ1-1; TRBD1 aligns across 7 bases. Germline CDR1 ENHRY, CDR2 SYGVKD. This CDR3 is built from 15 residues. The ends lost 2 bases at V and 1 base at J; junction bases unmatched: 4. Written as DNA, the CDR3 is TGTGCCATCAGTGAGCAACAGGGGAAGAACACTGAAGCTTTCTTT. Translated, it gives CAISEQQGKNTEAFF.

V gene TRBV3-1 (or the pseudogene TRBV3-2) combines with J gene TRBJ1-6; D might be TRBD1 (5 bases). The V gene lost 1 base and the J gene lost 7 bases, with 8 bases spanning the gap. This CDR3 has 14 amino acids. Germline values: CDR1 LGHDT, CDR2 YNNKEL (reference sequence). The CDR3 DNA reads TGTGCCAGCAGCCAAGCGCGGGGGAATTCACCCCTCCACTTT. This sequence encodes CASSQARGNSPLHF.

The J gene is TRBJ2-7, the V gene TRBV6-6, with TRBD2 matching over 12 bases. The V segment lost 5 bases and the J segment 0 bases; nucleotides outside the gene matches: 8. CDR1 is MNHNY and CDR2 is SVGAGI in the germline V gene (reference sequence). The CDR3 spans 17 residues. As DNA, the CDR3 is TGTGCCAGCAGTCCACGGACTAGCGGGACCCGCTCCTACGAGCAGTACTTC. Translated: CASSPRTSGTRSYEQYF.

CDR3 DNA: TGCGCCAGCTCCTCACAGAACAGTTTAGTCGGTGAGCAGTACTTC. Its translation: CASSSQNSLVGEQYF. The chain uses TRBV5-1 and TRBJ2-7; unclear D gene. The germline V gene has CDR1 SGHRS and CDR2 YFSETQ. This CDR3 has 15 amino acids. The V gene lost 7 bases and the J gene lost 7 bases, with 24 bases spanning the gap.

The chain recombines TRBV6-5 with TRBJ2-7; 7 positions agree with TRBD1. The CDR3 contains 14 residues. After removal of 4 bases from V and 7 bases from J, the junction contained 10 bases not matched to a gene. Germline V gene data show CDR1 as MNHEY and CDR2 as SVGAGI. CDR3 in amino acids: CASSSGTALGEQYF. CDR3 sequence (DNA): TGTGCCAGCAGTTCTGGGACAGCCCTGGGAGAGCAGTACTTC.

This chain uses TRBV5-8 with TRBJ1-4, with D uncertain. The CDR3 has 14 residues. V lost 2 bases and J lost 5, with 10 bases in between. CDR1 and CDR2 from the germline V gene are SGHTS and YDEGEE. The CDR3 DNA reads TGTGCCAGCAGCTTACCCGGCGTCAATGAAAAACTGTTTTTT. This sequence encodes CASSLPGVNEKLFF. Complete variable domain (other parts from reference TRBV5-8 and TRBJ1-4): EAGVTQSPTHLIKTRGQQATLRCSPISGHTSVYWYQQALGLGLQFLLWYDEGEERNRGNFPPRFSGRQFPNYSSELNVNALELEDSALYLCASSLPGVNEKLFFGSGTQLSVL.

J is TRBJ1-1 and V is TRBV19; TRBD1 matches at 9 bases. Per germline, CDR1 LNHDA and CDR2 SQIVND (reference sequence). V trimming: 6 bases; J trimming: 1 base; junction bases outside the gene matches: 3. The CDR3 is 14 residues long. Here the CDR3 DNA reads TGTGCCAGTAGACTACAGGGGGCGAACACTGAAGCTTTCTTT. As protein: CASRLQGANTEAFF.

This clone was seen a single time. The gene calls are TRBV3-1 (or the pseudogene TRBV3-2) and TRBJ2-5, with 10 bases matching TRBD2. This CDR3 has 15 residues. Trimming cost V 4 bases and J 3 bases; bases outside gene matches: 5. Germline-derived CDR1 and CDR2 are LGHDT and YNNKEL (reference sequence). In DNA, the CDR3 is TGTGCCAGCAGCCTAGCGGGAGGCTTTGAAGAGACCCAGTACTTC. It is translated as CASSLAGGFEETQYF.

The rearrangement links TRBV5-1 to TRBJ2-3; D unresolved. V lost 0 bases and J lost 0, with 8 bases in between. The CDR3 is 15 amino acids. CDR1 and CDR2 from the germline V gene are SGHRS and YFSETQ. CDR3 DNA: TGCGCCAGCAGCTTGGGACAACTTAGCACAGATACGCAGTATTTT. Translation: CASSLGQLSTDTQYF.

The rearrangement joins TRBV6-6 to TRBJ2-7, with 8 positions matching TRBD1. This CDR3 has 16 residues. Per germline, CDR1 MNHNY and CDR2 SVGAGI (reference sequence). J lost 5 bases, V lost 6 bases, and 15 bases had no gene match. The CDR3 loop is CASRYTGGSAKDEQYF. CDR3 DNA sequence: TGTGCCAGCAGGTATACAGGGGGGTCGGCCAAGGACGAGCAGTACTTC.

The rearrangement links TRBV2 to TRBJ2-3; possible D gene TRBD1, 6 bases. The V end was cut by 7 bases, the J end by 2 bases, with 13 bases between. Germline loops: CDR1 SNHLY, CDR2 FYNNEI. This CDR3 is 14 amino acids long. The CDR3 nucleotides read TGTGCCAGCACCCTAACAGGGTACACAGATACGCAGTATTTT. Residues: CASTLTGYTDTQYF.

The V gene is TRBV15, the J gene TRBJ1-2, with 7 nucleotides matching TRBD1. The CDR3 sequence is 14 residues long. The V segment lost 1 base and the J segment 5 bases; nucleotides outside the gene matches: 4. From germline, CDR1 is LNHNV and CDR2 YYDKDF (reference sequence). The DNA for the CDR3 is TGTGCCACCAGCAGAGCGCAGGGGGGTTATGGCTACACCTTC. This sequence encodes CATSRAQGGYGYTF.

The V call is TRBV28, the J call TRBJ2-7, with D tentatively TRBD2 (7 bases). Trimming shortened V by 7 bases and J by 2 bases, and 18 bases separated the two germline ends. The CDR3 loop spans 15 amino acids. CDR1 is MDHEN and CDR2 is SYDVKM in the germline V gene. CDR3: CASTLGGGSPYEQYF. Here the CDR3 DNA reads TGTGCCAGCACCCTGGGGGGGGGCTCCCCCTACGAGCAGTACTTC.

The genes are TRBV19 and TRBJ2-7; the D gene is possibly TRBD2 (5 bases). V gave up 5 bases and J gave up 2 bases, with 13 bases separating them. The germline gives CDR1 LNHDA, CDR2 SQIVND (reference sequence). The CDR3 extends over 14 amino acids. For the CDR3, the DNA is TGTGCCAGTAGTCCGCGGACTGCTACCTACGAGCAGTACTTC. It translates to CASSPRTATYEQYF.

Remarks on this clone: Distinct nucleotide sequences in the sample also encode this CDR3. The chain recombines TRBV5-4 with TRBJ2-7; either TRBD1 or TRBD2 may fit D (5 bases each). V shed 4 bases and J shed 6 bases, with 17 bases lying between them. The CDR3 runs to 14 residues. Germline V gives CDR1 SGHNT, CDR2 YYREEE (reference sequence). The CDR3 coding sequence is TGTGCCAGCAGCCCAAGGCAGGGAGCCTCCGAGCAGTACTTC. Encoded protein: CASSPRQGASEQYF. Full variable domain (rest looked up from reference TRBV5-4 and TRBJ2-7): ETGVTQSPTHLIKTRGQQVTLRCSSQSGHNTVSWYQQALGQGPQFIFQYYREEENGRGNFPPRFSGLQFPNYSSELNVNALELDDSALYLCASSPRQGASEQYFGPGTRLTVT.

This CDR3 reads CASSLTGLAGVYEQYF. DNA for the CDR3: TGTGCCAGCTCACTGACTGGACTAGCGGGAGTATACGAGCAGTACTTC. This chain uses TRBV18 with TRBJ2-7; TRBD2 aligns across 13 bases. CDR3 length equals 16 residues. V dropped 4 bases and J dropped 4; count of bases not matched to a gene: 7. CDR1 and CDR2 from the germline V gene are KGHSH and LQKENI. Full variable domain (missing parts from reference TRBV18 and TRBJ2-7): NAGVMQNPRHLVRRRGQEARLRCSPMKGHSHVYWYRQLPEEGLKFMVYLQKENIIDESGMPKERFSAEFPKEGPSILRIQQVVRGDSAAYFCASSLTGLAGVYEQYFGPGTRLTVT.